This passage covers 30 T cell receptor beta chains from one sample sequenced in a study of CD4 T cells in relation to SARS-CoV-2 and coronaviruses. Unexposed donor CD4+ T cells date from about 2011-2018, before the COVID-19 pandemic. Isolation of CD4+ T cells took place after about 9 days in culture. Their antigen targets remain unknown. The table came from immunoSEQ multiplex PCR; TCRdb's copy has only in-frame clones and leaves some out. This table has under 25,000 clones, 72% appearing once. The sequencing input was CD4+ T cells from PBMCs, cultured in vitro. These receptors originate from a human donor in good health.

The rearrangement joins TRBV7-3 to TRBJ2-2; TRBD1 agrees at 9 bases. This CDR3 comprises 12 residues. J lost 5 bases, V lost 8 bases, and 0 bases had no gene match. Germline V gene lookup returns CDR1 SGHTA and CDR2 FQGTGA. CDR3 sequence: CASGTGTGELFF. CDR3 nucleotide sequence: TGTGCCAGCGGGACAGGGACCGGGGAGCTGTTTTTT.

This clone has more than one count but fewer than ten. The rearrangement uses TRBV6-1 and TRBJ1-2; D is undetermined. From germline, CDR1 is MNHNS and CDR2 SASEGT. With 0 bases removed from V and 0 bases from J, the gap between germline ends came to 8 bases. The length of the CDR3 is 15 residues. In DNA form, the CDR3 reads TGTGCCAGCAGTGAAGCAGGGATTCCTAACTATGGCTACACCTTC. Protein sequence: CASSEAGIPNYGYTF.

This chain joins TRBV7-9 and TRBJ2-7; 9 nucleotides align to TRBD1. Germline V gene data show CDR1 as SEHNR and CDR2 as FQNEAQ (reference sequence). This CDR3 spans 16 amino acids. V lost 1 base and J lost 1; bases outside the gene matches: 5. CDR3 nucleotide sequence: TGTGCCAGCAGCTTAGTCGAGACAGGGGGTTCCTACGAGCAGTACTTC. It encodes CASSLVETGGSYEQYF.

The CDR3 protein is CASNDRELMNTEAFF. CDR3 coding DNA: TGTGCCAGTAACGACAGGGAACTTATGAACACTGAAGCTTTCTTT. The V call is TRBV19, the J call TRBJ1-1; 7 bases map to TRBD1. The CDR3 loop spans 15 amino acids. CDR1 LNHDA and CDR2 SQIVND come from the germline V gene (reference sequence). J lost 0 bases, V lost 7 bases, and 8 bases had no gene match.

The chain combines TRBV7-9 with TRBJ1-1; tentative D call: TRBD1 (6 bases). This CDR3 comprises 12 residues. Trimming took 1 base from V and 11 from J, leaving 11 bases between them. Germline V gene lookup returns CDR1 SEHNR and CDR2 FQNEAQ (reference sequence). CDR3 sequence: CASSLEQGSAFF. Written as DNA, the CDR3 is TGTGCCAGCAGCTTAGAACAGGGTTCGGCTTTCTTT.

V usage is TRBV2 and J usage is TRBJ1-5; 8 bases align to TRBD1. The CDR3 loop spans 14 amino acids. Germline values: CDR1 SNHLY, CDR2 FYNNEI. V gave up 4 bases and J gave up 7 bases; unmatched junction bases: 6. CDR3 bases: TGTGCCAGCAGTGGACAGGGGTCCAGGCAGCCCCAGCATTTT. Amino acid sequence: CASSGQGSRQPQHF.

This clone has only one observation. The V gene is TRBV28, the J gene TRBJ2-3; 7 bases fit TRBD1. V was clipped by 4 bases and J by 4 bases; unmatched bases: 8. CDR1 MDHEN and CDR2 SYDVKM come from the germline V gene. This CDR3 is built from 15 residues. Here the CDR3 DNA reads TGTGCCAGCAGTTCCTATGGACAGGTGGCAGATACGCAGTATTTT. It translates to CASSSYGQVADTQYF.

This clone was detected a few times. V usage is TRBV5-1 and J usage is TRBJ2-2; TRBD2 matches 12 bases. The CDR3 spans 16 residues. The trim removed 6 bases at V and 5 bases at J, leaving 8 bases unmatched. Germline CDR1 and CDR2: SGHRS and YFSETQ. The CDR3: CASTRLAGGSTGELFF. The CDR3 nucleotides are TGCGCCAGCACCAGGCTAGCGGGAGGGTCAACCGGGGAGCTGTTTTTT.

This clone has more than one count but fewer than ten. The CDR3 sequence: CASSLEDRNYGYTF. The CDR3 nucleotides read TGTGCCAGCAGCTTGGAGGACAGGAACTATGGCTACACCTTC. The chain joins TRBV5-4 to TRBJ1-2; TRBD1 matches at 7 bases. Germline V gene lookup returns CDR1 SGHNT and CDR2 YYREEE (reference sequence). This CDR3 contains 14 residues. V lost 0 bases, J lost 2 bases, and 1 base stayed unmatched. The full variable domain, its missing parts supplied by reference TRBV5-4 and TRBJ1-2, is ETGVTQSPTHLIKTRGQQVTLRCSSQSGHNTVSWYQQALGQGPQFIFQYYREEENGRGNFPPRFSGLQFPNYSSELNVNALELDDSALYLCASSLEDRNYGYTFGSGTRLTVV.

CDR3 amino acids: CASSSGGGYGYTF. CDR3 bases: TGTGCCAGCTCCAGTGGAGGGGGCTATGGCTACACCTTC. The genes are TRBV6-5 and TRBJ1-2, with D perhaps TRBD1 (6 bases). The CDR3 consists of 13 residues. The V end lost 8 bases, the J end lost 4 bases, and 14 bases lay between the germline ends. Germline CDR1 MNHEY, CDR2 SVGAGI.

This clone was recorded a few times. The chain combines TRBV6-5 with TRBJ1-6; no reliable D call. This CDR3 region has 12 residues. CDR1 and CDR2 (germline): MNHEY, SVGAGI. The V end lost 3 bases, the J end lost 9 bases, and 6 bases lay between the germline ends. The CDR3: CASSYRGSPLHF. DNA of the CDR3: TGTGCCAGCAGTTATAGAGGTTCACCCCTCCACTTT.

This clone was seen just once. This rearrangement joins TRBV19 to TRBJ2-7, with 8 bases lining up with TRBD1. CDR1 and CDR2 (germline): LNHDA, SQIVND (reference sequence). CDR3 length: 14 residues. With 5 bases clipped from V and 5 bases from J, the junction kept 8 bases outside the gene matches. CDR3 sequence (DNA): TGTGCCAGTAGTCCCCAGGACAGGGTCCACGAGCAGTACTTC. This gives the protein CASSPQDRVHEQYF.

The V and J genes are TRBV5-1 and TRBJ2-5; D is unclear. The CDR3 loop spans 15 amino acids. Trimming took off 0 bases at V and 3 bases at J, with 12 bases between the two ends. Germline V gene sequence: CDR1 SGHRS, CDR2 YFSETQ. The CDR3 sequence is CASSLAHYPEETQYF. In DNA form, the CDR3 reads TGCGCCAGCAGCTTGGCGCACTACCCAGAAGAGACCCAGTACTTC.

In nucleotides, the CDR3 is TGTGCCAGCAGTCCGGGGGGGCAGGGGAGGGATGAGCAGTTCTTC. This encodes CASSPGGQGRDEQFF. This sequence joins TRBV7-9 and TRBJ2-1; 8 positions agree with TRBD2. CDR1 is SEHNR and CDR2 is FQNEAQ in the germline V gene (reference sequence). The J segment lost 8 bases and the V segment lost 6 bases, leaving 12 bases of the junction unmatched. This CDR3 has 15 amino acids.

The chain recombines TRBV9 with TRBJ2-5; a weak D match, TRBD1 (6 bases). This CDR3 is built from 14 residues. With 3 bases removed from V and 4 bases from J, the gap between germline ends came to 13 bases. Germline lookup yields CDR1 SGDLS and CDR2 YYNGEE. In DNA form, the CDR3 reads TGTGCCAGCAGCGGACTCCTAGGGGGAGAGACCCAGTACTTC. Protein: CASSGLLGGETQYF.

V and J are TRBV29-1 and TRBJ2-3; 7 bases line up with TRBD1. The V gene's germline CDR1 is SQVTM and CDR2 ANQGSEA. The CDR3 spans 14 residues. V dropped 7 bases and J dropped 3; count of bases not matched to a gene: 10. DNA for the CDR3: TGCAGCGGTGACGACAGGGTAGGGACAGATACGCAGTATTTT. This translates into CSGDDRVGTDTQYF.

The chain is built from TRBV5-4 and TRBJ1-1; D ambiguous. Germline V CDR1 and CDR2: SGHNT, YYREEE (reference sequence). With 0 bases removed from V and 0 bases from J, the gap between germline ends came to 12 bases. The CDR3 totals 16 residues. CDR3 sequence reads: CASSLVGVTMNTEAFF. The CDR3, as DNA: TGTGCCAGCAGCTTGGTTGGGGTTACCATGAACACTGAAGCTTTCTTT.

V and J are TRBV3-1 (or the pseudogene TRBV3-2) and TRBJ2-1, with D hard to call. CDR3 length: 11 amino acids. The germline CDR1 and CDR2 sequences are LGHDT and YNNKEL (reference sequence). V lost 4 bases and J lost 7, with 5 bases in between. The CDR3 here is CASSRLNEQFF. Here the CDR3 DNA reads TGTGCCAGCAGCCGACTGAATGAGCAGTTCTTC.

This clone has just one count. The J gene is TRBJ1-1, the V gene TRBV7-9; unclear D gene. Germline CDR1 and CDR2: SEHNR and FQNEAQ (reference sequence). V was cut by 1 base and J by 3 bases, with 6 bases left in between. CDR3 length equals 13 residues. The CDR3 reads CASSLDADTEAFF. In DNA, the CDR3 is TGTGCCAGCAGCTTAGATGCGGACACTGAAGCTTTCTTT.

V and J are TRBV7-3 and TRBJ2-2; 9 nucleotides align to TRBD1. The length of the CDR3 is 14 residues. After removal of 5 bases from V and 7 bases from J, the junction contained 5 bases not matched to a gene. The germline V gene has CDR1 SGHTA and CDR2 FQGTGA. This CDR3 is CASSRDRAVGELFF. The DNA for the CDR3 is TGTGCCAGCAGCCGGGACAGGGCCGTCGGGGAGCTGTTTTTT.

This rearrangement joins TRBV7-2 to TRBJ2-5; 10 nucleotides line up with TRBD1. Trimming took 3 bases from V and 6 from J; bases not matched to a gene: 10. Germline V gene data show CDR1 as SGHTA and CDR2 as FQGNSA. CDR3 length: 16 residues. The CDR3, as DNA: TGTGCCAGCAGCTTCATCTCCGGGACAGGGGAAAAGACCCAGTACTTC. This gives the protein CASSFISGTGEKTQYF.

The chain recombines TRBV19 with TRBJ2-6, with 8 bases fitting TRBD1. J was trimmed by 0 bases and V by 7 bases; bases with no gene match: 5. Germline values: CDR1 LNHDA, CDR2 SQIVND (reference sequence). The CDR3 consists of 16 residues. CDR3 sequence reads: CASTRTGNSGANVLTF. The CDR3 DNA reads TGTGCCAGTACCCGGACAGGGAACTCTGGGGCCAACGTCCTGACTTTC.

This clone was seen a handful of times. The chain employs TRBV9 and TRBJ2-3; tentatively, D is TRBD1 (7 bases). CDR3 length: 17 amino acids. V gave up 4 bases and J gave up 0 bases, with 18 bases separating them. Germline loops: CDR1 SGDLS, CDR2 YYNGEE. CDR3 DNA sequence: TGTGCCAGCAGCCAAAGGACAGGAGGGACTAGCACAGATACGCAGTATTTT. This encodes CASSQRTGGTSTDTQYF.

A single count supports this clone. CDR3 sequence (DNA): TGTGCCAGCAGCTCGACAGGGGTTGAGGCTTTCTTT. This translates into CASSSTGVEAFF. This chain uses TRBV7-9 with TRBJ1-1; 8 bases are a match to TRBD1. Germline V gene data show CDR1 as SEHNR and CDR2 as FQNEAQ (reference sequence). Trimming removed 4 bases from V and 11 bases from J; junction bases left unmatched: 6. This CDR3 comprises 12 residues.

This rearrangement joins TRBV3-1 (or the pseudogene TRBV3-2) to TRBJ2-2, with D perhaps being TRBD1 or TRBD2 (5 bases each). Germline CDR1 reads LGHDT; CDR2 reads YNNKEL (reference sequence). The CDR3 runs to 13 residues. Between the trimmed V and J ends, which lost 4 bases and 5 bases, there was a span of 8 bases. Here the CDR3 DNA reads TGTGCCAGCAGCCTGAGGGGTACCGGGGAGCTGTTTTTT. Translation gives CASSLRGTGELFF.

The chain combines TRBV5-1 with TRBJ2-1; TRBD1 matches 8 bases. CDR1 is SGHRS, CDR2 YFSETQ, per germline. The CDR3 contains 14 residues. V lost 2 bases and J lost 6; bases outside the gene matches: 4. CDR3 sequence: CASSFRTGSNEQFF. The CDR3 bases are TGCGCCAGCAGCTTCAGGACAGGGAGCAATGAGCAGTTCTTC.

This clone came up once. V gene TRBV12-5 combines with J gene TRBJ1-4; the match to TRBD1 covers 7 bases. The length of the CDR3 is 18 residues. J was trimmed by 5 bases and V by 2 bases; bases with no gene match: 14. The V gene's germline CDR1 is LGHNT and CDR2 FRNRAP. This chain's CDR3 is CASGLSLSDRERNEKLFF. CDR3 sequence (DNA): TGTGCTAGTGGTTTGTCCCTATCTGACAGGGAAAGAAATGAAAAACTGTTTTTT.

This chain joins TRBV2 and TRBJ1-1; D is ambiguous. There are 14 residues in the CDR3. Germline loops: CDR1 SNHLY, CDR2 FYNNEI. V was clipped by 6 bases and J by 0 bases, with 11 bases between them. The CDR3 DNA sequence: TGTGCCAGCAGCGATACGACGATGAACACTGAAGCTTTCTTT. It yields the protein CASSDTTMNTEAFF.

The chain couples TRBV2 to TRBJ2-7; 11 bases match TRBD2. This CDR3 region has 14 residues. V was clipped by 6 bases and J by 5 bases; unmatched bases: 6. Germline CDR1 reads SNHLY; CDR2 reads FYNNEI. This chain's CDR3 is CASSILAGADEQYF. CDR3 bases: TGTGCCAGCAGCATACTAGCGGGAGCCGACGAGCAGTACTTC.

V and J are TRBV6-5 and TRBJ2-5, with 7 bases fitting TRBD1. From germline, CDR1 is MNHEY and CDR2 SVGAGI. This CDR3 has 14 amino acids. V trimming: 6 bases; J trimming: 3 bases; junction bases outside the gene matches: 7. DNA for the CDR3: TGTGCCAGCAGGCGTATTGGGACAGAAGAGACCCAGTACTTC. Translation gives CASRRIGTEETQYF.